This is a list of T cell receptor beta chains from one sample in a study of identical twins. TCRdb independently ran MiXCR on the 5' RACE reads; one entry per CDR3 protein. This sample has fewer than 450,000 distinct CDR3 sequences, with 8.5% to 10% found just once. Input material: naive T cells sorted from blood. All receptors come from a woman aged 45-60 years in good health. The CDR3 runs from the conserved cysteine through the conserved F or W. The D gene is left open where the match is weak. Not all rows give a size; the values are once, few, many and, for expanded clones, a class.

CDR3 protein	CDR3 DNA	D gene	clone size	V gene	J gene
CASSPQGGAIPNEQFF	TGTGCCAGCAGTCCCCAAGGTGGGGCGATTCCCAATGAGCAGTTCTTC	.	.	TRBV27	TRBJ2-1
CSVDEGVNEQFF	TGCAGCGTTGATGAGGGAGTCAATGAGCAGTTCTTC	.	once	TRBV29-1	TRBJ2-1
CASSLAGSGKETQYF	TGCGCCAGCAGCTTGGCGGGGAGCGGGAAGGAGACCCAGTACTTC	TRBD2	few	TRBV5-1	TRBJ2-5
CASSLALETEAFF	TGCGCCAGCAGCTTGGCTCTGGAGACAGAAGCTTTCTTT	.	few	TRBV5-1	TRBJ1-1
CASSPEGAGTDTQYF	TGTGCCAGCAGCCCTGAGGGGGCTGGCACAGATACGCAGTATTTT	TRBD1	few	TRBV2	TRBJ2-3
CASSFGARGTEAFF	TGTGCCAGCAGTTTCGGGGCGCGGGGAACTGAAGCTTTCTTT	.	.	TRBV12-3/TRBV12-4	TRBJ1-1
CASSYSRPDGRSSYEQYF	TGTGCCAGCAGTTACTCGCGGCCAGACGGGAGGAGCTCCTACGAGCAGTACTTC	TRBD2	many	TRBV6-5	TRBJ2-7
CASSVRGVAGGLDEQYF	TGTGCCAGCAGCGTAAGGGGAGTAGCGGGAGGCCTGGACGAGCAGTACTTC	TRBD2	.	TRBV9	TRBJ2-7
CASSLTGSPYNEQFF	TGTGCCAGCAGCCTAACAGGGTCCCCCTACAATGAGCAGTTCTTC	.	few	TRBV7-9	TRBJ2-1
CASSLTTGNSPLHF	TGTGCCAGCAGTCTAACGACAGGGAATTCACCCCTCCACTTT	TRBD1	many	TRBV12-3/TRBV12-4	TRBJ1-6
CASSPRSRESTGELFF	TGTGCCAGCAGCCCCCGTAGTAGGGAGAGCACCGGGGAGCTGTTTTTT	.	.	TRBV9	TRBJ2-2
CATSRGRGTASSGANVLTF	TGTGCCACCAGCAGAGGTAGGGGGACAGCATCTTCTGGGGCCAACGTCCTGACTTTC	TRBD1	.	TRBV15	TRBJ2-6
CASSFGTAFQETQYF	TGTGCCAGCAGCTTCGGGACAGCATTTCAAGAGACCCAGTACTTC	TRBD1	few	TRBV7-9	TRBJ2-5
CARSYGQTYGYTF	TGTGCCAGAAGTTACGGGCAGACCTATGGCTACACCTTC	.	once	TRBV6-5	TRBJ1-2
CASSLAARDGHGGYTF	TGTGCCAGCAGCTTGGCCGCGAGGGACGGCCATGGGGGCTACACCTTC	.	few	TRBV5-5	TRBJ1-2
CASSAGTGEWKTQYF	TGTGCCAGCAGCGCCGGGACAGGGGAATGGAAGACCCAGTACTTC	TRBD1	many	TRBV9	TRBJ2-5
CASSLGDFTDTQYF	TGTGCCAGCAGTTTGGGGGATTTTACAGATACGCAGTATTTT	.	.	TRBV27	TRBJ2-3
CSADWGRGNTIYF	TGCAGTGCTGATTGGGGGCGGGGAAACACCATATATTTT	.	.	TRBV20-1	TRBJ1-3
CASSLTPGRSGNIQYF	TGCGCCAGCAGCTTAACCCCAGGCAGGTCAGGGAACATTCAGTACTTC	.	.	TRBV5-1	TRBJ2-4
CASTTGATGELFF	TGTGCCAGCACCACAGGGGCCACCGGGGAGCTGTTTTTT	TRBD1	.	TRBV28	TRBJ2-2
CSALYWTGYNEQFF	TGCAGTGCCCTATACTGGACAGGCTACAATGAGCAGTTCTTC	TRBD1	few	TRBV20-1	TRBJ2-1
CASSVHRASGRDEQYF	TGTGCCAGCAGCGTCCATCGGGCTAGTGGGAGGGACGAGCAGTACTTC	TRBD2	.	TRBV9	TRBJ2-7
CASSHPGQGVEQFF	TGTGCCAGCAGCCACCCGGGACAGGGGGTTGAGCAGTTCTTC	TRBD1	few	TRBV7-9	TRBJ2-1
CASSLAVGDMKTQYF	TGCGCCAGCAGCTTGGCCGTGGGGGATATGAAGACCCAGTACTTC	.	.	TRBV5-1	TRBJ2-5
CASTLRPTGAGGGFQFF	TGTGCCAGCACCTTACGACCCACTGGGGCAGGGGGAGGTTTCCAGTTCTTC	.	few	TRBV12-3/TRBV12-4	TRBJ2-1
CASSYHRGPRGNEQFF	TGTGCCAGCAGTTACCACAGGGGGCCCCGGGGTAATGAGCAGTTCTTC	TRBD1	.	TRBV6-5	TRBJ2-1
CASSQGRDQPQHF	TGCGCCAGCAGCCAAGGGCGGGATCAGCCCCAGCATTTT	.	many	TRBV4-1	TRBJ1-5
CASSTTTSGIRVETQYF	TGTGCCAGCAGCACTACGACTAGCGGGATACGGGTTGAGACCCAGTACTTC	TRBD2	few	TRBV7-9	TRBJ2-5
CASSPLSGSTNEQFF	TGCGCCAGCAGCCCCCTTAGCGGGAGTACGAATGAGCAGTTCTTC	TRBD2	.	TRBV5-1	TRBJ2-1
CASSLRGTPLSNQPQHF	TGTGCCAGCAGCTTAAGGGGGACGCCCCTCAGCAATCAGCCCCAGCATTTT	.	few	TRBV7-2	TRBJ1-5
CASSPGTGAQNYGYTF	TGTGCCAGCAGTCCCGGGACAGGGGCCCAGAACTATGGCTACACCTTC	TRBD1	.	TRBV27	TRBJ1-2
CASSFGASGRTDEQYF	TGCGCCAGCAGCTTCGGGGCTAGCGGGAGGACGGACGAGCAGTACTTC	TRBD2	many	TRBV5-1	TRBJ2-7
CASRIDGRAETQYF	TGTGCCAGCAGAATAGACGGGAGGGCGGAGACCCAGTACTTC	TRBD2	few	TRBV12-3/TRBV12-4	TRBJ2-5
CASSQGLAGESGELFF	TGTGCCAGCAGCCAAGGACTAGCGGGAGAATCCGGGGAGCTGTTTTTT	TRBD2	many	TRBV7-2	TRBJ2-2
CASSLPTGRTTDTQYF	TGTGCCAGCAGTTTGCCCACCGGGAGAACCACAGATACGCAGTATTTT	.	.	TRBV28	TRBJ2-3
CASSPRGSDDTQYF	TGTGCCAGCAGCCCGCGAGGTAGTGATGATACGCAGTATTTT	.	few	TRBV11-2	TRBJ2-3
CSAPVVGNTQYF	TGCAGTGCCCCCGTCGTCGGCAATACGCAGTATTTT	.	many	TRBV20-1	TRBJ2-3
CASSLAPAGGYTEAFF	TGCGCCAGCAGCTTGGCTCCGGCGGGAGGGTACACTGAAGCTTTCTTT	.	many	TRBV5-1	TRBJ1-1
CASSVEGTSQETQYF	TGTGCCAGCAGTGTTGAGGGGACCTCCCAAGAGACCCAGTACTTC	.	.	TRBV7-8	TRBJ2-5
CASSEGLAGSYNEQFF	TGTGCCAGCAGCGAGGGACTAGCGGGGAGCTACAATGAGCAGTTCTTC	TRBD2	many	TRBV9	TRBJ2-1
CASSLGRARIDEQFF	TGTGCCAGCAGCTTAGGGAGGGCAAGGATCGATGAGCAGTTCTTC	.	.	TRBV11-3	TRBJ2-1
CASSLGQVGTEAFF	TGCGCCAGCAGCTTAGGACAGGTCGGCACTGAAGCTTTCTTT	TRBD1	.	TRBV5-1	TRBJ1-1
CAIAGETDTQYF	TGTGCCATCGCGGGAGAAACAGATACGCAGTATTTT	TRBD2	many	TRBV10-3	TRBJ2-3
CASRSRGGAFF	TGTGCCAGCAGGAGCAGGGGGGGGGCTTTCTTT	TRBD1	.	TRBV6-6	TRBJ1-1
CASSGSVSGTLEGEQYF	TGCGCCAGCAGCGGGTCTGTTTCCGGGACACTGGAGGGGGAGCAGTACTTC	.	many	TRBV5-1	TRBJ2-7
CASSPPSSDQETQYF	TGTGCCAGCAGCCCCCCATCTAGCGACCAAGAGACCCAGTACTTC	.	.	TRBV11-2	TRBJ2-5
CASSSTRKTGELFF	TGTGCCAGCAGCTCGACAAGGAAGACCGGGGAGCTGTTTTTT	.	.	TRBV11-2	TRBJ2-2